This T cell receptor beta chain was found in a study of blood T cell repertoires in COVID-19. The authors' processing: Amplifying reference gene primers gave estimates of nucleated cell counts. Here immunoSEQ multiplex PCR was the method, and the copy in TCRdb shows in-frame clones only, minus some. That table furnishes V, J and clone size, whereas the DNA furnished D and trimming. The sample records 250,000 to 350,000 clones, roughly 90% being singletons. CDR1 is SGHKS and CDR2 is YYEKEE in the germline V gene (reference sequence). The CDR3 spans 19 residues. V lost 4 bases, J lost 7 bases, and 27 bases lay in between.

This receptor was taken from a man aged 25 to 40 with acute or convalescent COVID-19. The sequencing sample was made of peripheral blood. The chain combines TRBV5-5 with TRBJ1-6; TRBD1 might be the D (6 bases). The CDR3 here is CASSHYGGSGSRNNSPLHF. The CDR3 DNA reads TGTGCCAGCAGCCATTATGGGGGCTCCGGCTCTCGAAACAATTCACCCCTCCACTTT.